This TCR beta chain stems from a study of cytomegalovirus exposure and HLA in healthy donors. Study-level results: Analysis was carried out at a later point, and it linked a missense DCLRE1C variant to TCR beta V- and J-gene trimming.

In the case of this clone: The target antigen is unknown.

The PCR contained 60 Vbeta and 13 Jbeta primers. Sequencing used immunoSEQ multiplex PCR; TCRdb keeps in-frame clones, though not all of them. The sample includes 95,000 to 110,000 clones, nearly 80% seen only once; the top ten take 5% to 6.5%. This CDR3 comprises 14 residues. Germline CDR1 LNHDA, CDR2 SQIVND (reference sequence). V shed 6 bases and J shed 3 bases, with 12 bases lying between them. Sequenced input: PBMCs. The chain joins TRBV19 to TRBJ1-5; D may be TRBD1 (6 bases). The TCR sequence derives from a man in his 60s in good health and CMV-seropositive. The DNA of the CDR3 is TGTGCCAGTAGGCAACAGGGCCTCAATCAGCCCCAGCATTTT. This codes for CASRQQGLNQPQHF.